The T cell receptor beta chain described here comes from a study of blood T cells in healthy people across ages (dated by TCRdb to the mid-2010s). Study-wide context: In model experiments, template switching captured roughly one uniquely barcoded TCR beta cDNA molecule for every two T cells. Age-related changes in TCR beta repertoire diversity were measured in the study by deep sequencing normalized with unique cDNA molecular identifiers. Donors were grouped into four age groups: young (average approximately 15 years), middle-aged (roughly 37), aged (approximately 58) and long-lived (about 82). Donors of different ages were randomly distributed across sequencing lanes to avoid experimental bias. Two additional independent replicas of 1 million unique cDNA reads from the same blood draw were analyzed for two donors (one aged 18 to 29 and one aged 80 or older). Results and caveats for the whole study, not just this receptor: Estimates of total diversity based on one million sequenced T cells were considered lower bounds and underestimates. Because the CMV infection status of the donors was unknown, age-related changes in expanded clonotypes may potentially have been confounded. Conclusive comparison of naive and antigen-experienced compartments was prevented by the profiling of bulk unsorted PBMCs. As age increased, observed TCR beta diversity per million T cells dropped in a roughly linear way, and a significant reduction was already evident by age about 40. The long-lived group showed more naive CD4+ T cells, fewer expanded clones and increased TCR diversity than the aged group, suggesting age selection. There was a strong correlation between observed TCR beta diversity and the percentage of naive T cells measured by flow cytometry.

This clonotype was recorded a few times. Its antigen remains undetermined. There are no base qualities to consult, and no much larger clone falls within one base. Donors were 30 to 45 systemically healthy Caucasian individuals from Russia aged 6 to 90 years. Approximately 11 milliliters of peripheral blood were drawn from each donor into EDTA-treated Vacutainer tubes. Ficoll-Paque density-gradient centrifugation was used to isolate PBMCs, with at least 7 million per sample. Total RNA was extracted from PBMCs with Trizol reagent, with at least 5.5 micrograms obtained per sample. For every donor, an aliquot of PBMCs went through flow cytometry to measure the percentages of naive CD45RAhigh/CD27high T cells. The library was built by means of 5' RACE. Sequenced on an Illumina HiSeq 2500. A second PCR of about 7 to 12 cycles was run with a J-beta primer mix and a sample-barcoded 5' primer. Each TCR beta cDNA molecule received a unique molecular identifier from a template-switch 5' adaptor carrying 12 random nucleotides. Each sample yielded at least 3 million CDR3-containing paired-end reads. First-strand cDNA synthesis was performed from all RNA using the Mint cDNA synthesis kit, with priming by a TRBC-specific oligonucleotide. Following uracil-DNA glycosylase treatment, all cDNA underwent a first 18-cycle PCR with the universal primers M1SS and BC2_uni_R. The authors' analysis ran thus. Normalization of each sample was performed by random selection of 1 million high-quality reads, each carrying a distinct molecular identifier. Reads sharing molecular identifiers were discarded rather than binned into consensus sequences. MiTCR, set to a Q25 quality threshold and the strictest error-elimination algorithm, was used for CDR3 identification, clonotype clustering and error correction. A nonparametric unseen species model with Euler transformation was used to estimate a lower bound on total TCR beta diversity. TCRdb reprocessed the public reads (quality trimming at Q25 with fastp, clone calling with MiXCR) and kept in-frame beta chains. CDR3 protein duplicates are merged, each entry listing the most common genes and DNA. The V and J calls follow TCRdb's processing rather than the paper's. The sample table records 1.6 million or so distinct CDR3 sequences; approximately 32% of these occur just once. 10% to 12% of the sample belongs to the ten largest clones.

The CDR3, from cysteine to phenylalanine, totals 14 residues. The read is trimmed to its CDR3 DNA, 42 bases read in frame from base 1. Looking up the germline V gene (reference sequence) yields CDR1 DFQATT and CDR2 SNEGSKA. Trimming removed 5 bases from V and 9 bases from J; the gene matches leave 11 bases unexplained. The V gene is TRBV20-1 and the J gene is TRBJ2-1, with TRBD2 matching 9 junction bases. This receptor was taken from a woman in her 30s in good health. Sequencing was performed on blood. The nucleotides are TGCAGTGCTTCTGCCAGCGGGAGGACGAGTGAGCAGTTCTTC. It translates as CSASASGRTSEQFF.